The clone carrying this T cell receptor (beta chain) was seen more than once but under ten times. As yet, its antigen is unknown. These data come from a study of blood T cells in healthy people across ages. A J-beta primer mix and a sample-barcoded 5' primer were used in a second PCR of about 7 to 12 cycles. Each CDR3 protein is one row after TCRdb ran MiXCR on the 5' RACE reads. The profile shows hundreds of thousands of distinct CDR3 sequences, roughly 27% of them singletons. Peripheral blood, ten milliliters per donor, was collected. V was clipped by 3 bases and J by 1 base, with 12 bases between them. Germline loops: CDR1 KGHSH, CDR2 LQKENI. CDR3 length: 15 residues. Whole-study results and caveats: A roughly linear age-dependent decrease characterized TCR beta diversity per million T cells.

The rearrangement uses TRBV18 and TRBJ2-5; TRBD1 might be the D (5 bases). This receptor was obtained from a woman aged 70 to 79 in good health. Sequenced material: blood. This CDR3 is CASSPQTASQETQYF. The CDR3 DNA follows: TGTGCCAGCTCACCCCAGACAGCCAGCCAAGAGACCCAGTACTTC.